This TCR beta chain stems from a study of neurological immune-mediated disorders. Via MiXCR, TCRdb re-called the 5' RACE reads, giving one row per CDR3 protein. The sample holds 25,000 to 35,000 distinct CDR3 sequences, more than 1.3% seen once. The sequence was obtained from a woman aged 30 to 39 with multiple sclerosis. Material: PBMCs.

CDR3 DNA: TGCGCCAGCAGCTTGAGGACAGCAAACACTGAAGCTTTCTTT. Residues: CASSLRTANTEAFF. The rearrangement joins TRBV5-1 to TRBJ1-1, with D possibly being TRBD1 (6 bases). This CDR3 has 14 residues. Trimming pared 1 base from V and 2 bases from J, leaving 9 bases between. Germline V gene sequence: CDR1 SGHRS, CDR2 YFSETQ.